The 3 T cell receptor beta chains below all came from one sample that was sequenced in a study of T cell responses to AZD1222 COVID-19 vaccine. Sequenced by immunoSEQ multiplex PCR; TCRdb stores in-frame clones only, minus some. The repertoire has some 150,000 clones, 85% to 95% of them found once; the top ten carry about 4.2%. Material: peripheral blood, obtained on day 0 of AZD1222 vaccination. The source is an adult in good health.

The DNA of the CDR3 is TGTGCCAGCAGCCCCGGCTCTAGGGTCGGACAGCCCCAGCATTTT. Its translation: CASSPGSRVGQPQHF. The chain combines TRBV7-8 with TRBJ1-5; no clear D. Germline CDR1 is SGHVS and CDR2 is FQNEAQ. The CDR3 extends over 15 amino acids. V lost 5 bases, J lost 7 bases, and 18 bases lay in between.

The chain uses TRBV27 and TRBJ1-1; D is ambiguous. V lost 1 base and J lost 5, with 11 bases in between. Germline loops: CDR1 MNHEY, CDR2 SMNVEV (reference sequence). This CDR3 is built from 14 residues. The CDR3 DNA reads as TGTGCCAGCAGTTTATGGGTCAGCGGGACTGAAGCTTTCTTT. This gives the protein CASSLWVSGTEAFF.

This sequence joins TRBV7-7 and TRBJ2-5; D call uncertain. The germline V gene encodes CDR1 SSHAT and CDR2 FNYEAQ (reference sequence). Trimming pared 2 bases from V and 4 bases from J, leaving 14 bases between. CDR3 length: 15 amino acids. As DNA, the CDR3 is TGTGCCAGCAGCTTAATGACGGCTAAGGGAGAGACCCAGTACTTC. This sequence encodes CASSLMTAKGETQYF.